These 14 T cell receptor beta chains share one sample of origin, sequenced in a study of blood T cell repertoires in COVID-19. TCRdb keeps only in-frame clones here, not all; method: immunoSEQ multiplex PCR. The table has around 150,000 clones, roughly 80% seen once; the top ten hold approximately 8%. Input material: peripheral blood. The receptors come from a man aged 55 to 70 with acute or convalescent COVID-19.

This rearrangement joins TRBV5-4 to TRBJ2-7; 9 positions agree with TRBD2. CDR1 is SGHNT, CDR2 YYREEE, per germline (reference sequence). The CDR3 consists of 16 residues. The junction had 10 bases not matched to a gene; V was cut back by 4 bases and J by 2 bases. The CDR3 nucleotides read TGTGCCAGCAGCCCGGGGGGGAGCGGGGGGACCTACGAGCAGTACTTC. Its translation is CASSPGGSGGTYEQYF.

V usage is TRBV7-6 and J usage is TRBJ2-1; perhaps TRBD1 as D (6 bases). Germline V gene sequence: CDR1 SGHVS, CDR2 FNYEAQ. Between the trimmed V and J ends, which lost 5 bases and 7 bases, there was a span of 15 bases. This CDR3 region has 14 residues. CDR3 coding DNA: TGTGCCAGCAGCCCCATTGGGGGCGATAATGAGCAGTTCTTC. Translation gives CASSPIGGDNEQFF.

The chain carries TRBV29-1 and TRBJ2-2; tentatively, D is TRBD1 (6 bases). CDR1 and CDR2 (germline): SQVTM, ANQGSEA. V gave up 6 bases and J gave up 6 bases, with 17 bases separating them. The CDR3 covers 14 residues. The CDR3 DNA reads TGCAGCGTAGAACTGACAGGTTTCGCCGGGGAGCTGTTTTTT. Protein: CSVELTGFAGELFF.

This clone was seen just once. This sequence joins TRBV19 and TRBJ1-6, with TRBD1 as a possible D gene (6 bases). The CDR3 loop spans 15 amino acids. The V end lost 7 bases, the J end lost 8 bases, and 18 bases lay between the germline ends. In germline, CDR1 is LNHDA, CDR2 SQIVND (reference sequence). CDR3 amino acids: CASKGETGLYSPLHF. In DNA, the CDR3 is TGTGCCAGTAAGGGGGAAACCGGGCTCTATTCACCCCTCCACTTT.

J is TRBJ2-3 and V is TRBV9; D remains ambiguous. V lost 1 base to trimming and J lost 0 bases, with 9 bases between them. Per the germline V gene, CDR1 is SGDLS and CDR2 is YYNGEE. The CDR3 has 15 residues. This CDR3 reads CASSVRAPSTDTQYF. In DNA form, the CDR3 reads TGTGCCAGCAGCGTAAGAGCTCCTAGCACAGATACGCAGTATTTT.

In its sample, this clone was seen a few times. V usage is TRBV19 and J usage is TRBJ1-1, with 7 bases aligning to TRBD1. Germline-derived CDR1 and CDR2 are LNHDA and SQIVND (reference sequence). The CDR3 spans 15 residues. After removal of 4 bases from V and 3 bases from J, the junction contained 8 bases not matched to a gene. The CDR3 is CASSTVGGLDTEAFF. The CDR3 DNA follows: TGTGCCAGTAGTACGGTAGGGGGCCTTGACACTGAAGCTTTCTTT.

Written as DNA, the CDR3 is TGTGCCAGCAGTTGGCGGGACCACTCCAGCGAGCAGTACTTC. It yields the protein CASSWRDHSSEQYF. V is TRBV27 and J is TRBJ2-7; tentative D call: TRBD2 (6 bases). CDR3 length: 14 residues. Deletions cut 4 bases from V and 6 bases from J, with 16 bases between. Germline CDR1 is MNHEY and CDR2 is SMNVEV (reference sequence).

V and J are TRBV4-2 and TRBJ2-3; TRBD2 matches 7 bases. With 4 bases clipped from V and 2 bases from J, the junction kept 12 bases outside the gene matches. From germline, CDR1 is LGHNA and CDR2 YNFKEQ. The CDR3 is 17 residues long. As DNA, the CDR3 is TGTGCCAGCAGCCTGGGGGGGTTGGGGGACTACACAGATACGCAGTATTTT. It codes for CASSLGGLGDYTDTQYF.

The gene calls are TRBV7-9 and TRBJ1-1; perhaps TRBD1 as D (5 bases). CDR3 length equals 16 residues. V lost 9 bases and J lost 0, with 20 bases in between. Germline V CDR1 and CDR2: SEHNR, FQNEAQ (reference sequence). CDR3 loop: CASHPGDLSMNTEAFF. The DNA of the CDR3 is TGTGCCAGTCACCCGGGGGATCTTTCTATGAACACTGAAGCTTTCTTT.

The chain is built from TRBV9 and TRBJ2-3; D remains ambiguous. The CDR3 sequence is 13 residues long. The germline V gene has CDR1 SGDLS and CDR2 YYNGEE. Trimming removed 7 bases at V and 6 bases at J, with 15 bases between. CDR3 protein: CASGSVGRDTQYF. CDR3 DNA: TGTGCCAGCGGGTCGGTTGGGCGCGATACGCAGTATTTT.

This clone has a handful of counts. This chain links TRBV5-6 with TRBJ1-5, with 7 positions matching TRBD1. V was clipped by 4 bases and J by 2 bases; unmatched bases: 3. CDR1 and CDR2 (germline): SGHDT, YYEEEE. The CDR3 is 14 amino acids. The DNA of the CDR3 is TGTGCCAGCAGCAAACAGGGGCGCAATCAGCCCCAGCATTTT. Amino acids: CASSKQGRNQPQHF.

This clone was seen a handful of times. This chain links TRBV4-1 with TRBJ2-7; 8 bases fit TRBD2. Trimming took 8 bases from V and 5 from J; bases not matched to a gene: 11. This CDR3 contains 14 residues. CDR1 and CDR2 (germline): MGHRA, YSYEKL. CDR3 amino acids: CASSFERGRNEQYF. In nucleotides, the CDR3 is TGCGCCAGCTCATTTGAGCGGGGGAGGAACGAGCAGTACTTC.

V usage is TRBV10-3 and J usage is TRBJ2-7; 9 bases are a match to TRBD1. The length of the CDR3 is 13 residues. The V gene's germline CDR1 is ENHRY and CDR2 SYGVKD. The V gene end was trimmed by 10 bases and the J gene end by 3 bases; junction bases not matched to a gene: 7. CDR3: CATQDRGGYEQYF. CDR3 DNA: TGTGCCACACAGGACAGGGGAGGCTACGAGCAGTACTTC.

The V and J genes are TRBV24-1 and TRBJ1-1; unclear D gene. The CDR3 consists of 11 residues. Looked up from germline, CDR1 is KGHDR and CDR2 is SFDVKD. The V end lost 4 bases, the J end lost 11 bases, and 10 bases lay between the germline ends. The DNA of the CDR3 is TGTGCCACCAGTGACGGGGTTCGGGCTTTCTTT. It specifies CATSDGVRAFF.